This record covers a single TCR beta chain. Antigen: not known. PCR primers comprised 60 Vbeta and 13 Jbeta primers. Clones were sequenced by immunoSEQ multiplex PCR, and TCRdb holds only the in-frame ones, with some missing. The sample has 60,000 to 80,000 clones, 65% to 85% seen once. These data originate in a study of cytomegalovirus exposure and HLA in healthy donors. Study-wide results and limits: Upon later analysis, HLA-associated TCR beta chains proved more clonally expanded than other, equally common chains. Associated with HLA alleles at 0.05 false discovery rate in a later analysis were 16,951 TCR beta sequences.

Trimming took off 0 bases at V and 6 bases at J, with 9 bases between the two ends. The CDR3 is 13 amino acids. Looked up from germline, CDR1 is SGDLS and CDR2 is YYNGEE. V usage is TRBV9 and J usage is TRBJ1-2; perhaps TRBD1 as D (6 bases). The sequenced sample consisted of PBMCs. The sequence was collected from a woman in her twenties or thirties in good health and CMV-seronegative. This CDR3 is CASSVGPGDGYTF. In DNA, the CDR3 is TGTGCCAGCAGCGTAGGGCCAGGGGATGGCTACACCTTC.